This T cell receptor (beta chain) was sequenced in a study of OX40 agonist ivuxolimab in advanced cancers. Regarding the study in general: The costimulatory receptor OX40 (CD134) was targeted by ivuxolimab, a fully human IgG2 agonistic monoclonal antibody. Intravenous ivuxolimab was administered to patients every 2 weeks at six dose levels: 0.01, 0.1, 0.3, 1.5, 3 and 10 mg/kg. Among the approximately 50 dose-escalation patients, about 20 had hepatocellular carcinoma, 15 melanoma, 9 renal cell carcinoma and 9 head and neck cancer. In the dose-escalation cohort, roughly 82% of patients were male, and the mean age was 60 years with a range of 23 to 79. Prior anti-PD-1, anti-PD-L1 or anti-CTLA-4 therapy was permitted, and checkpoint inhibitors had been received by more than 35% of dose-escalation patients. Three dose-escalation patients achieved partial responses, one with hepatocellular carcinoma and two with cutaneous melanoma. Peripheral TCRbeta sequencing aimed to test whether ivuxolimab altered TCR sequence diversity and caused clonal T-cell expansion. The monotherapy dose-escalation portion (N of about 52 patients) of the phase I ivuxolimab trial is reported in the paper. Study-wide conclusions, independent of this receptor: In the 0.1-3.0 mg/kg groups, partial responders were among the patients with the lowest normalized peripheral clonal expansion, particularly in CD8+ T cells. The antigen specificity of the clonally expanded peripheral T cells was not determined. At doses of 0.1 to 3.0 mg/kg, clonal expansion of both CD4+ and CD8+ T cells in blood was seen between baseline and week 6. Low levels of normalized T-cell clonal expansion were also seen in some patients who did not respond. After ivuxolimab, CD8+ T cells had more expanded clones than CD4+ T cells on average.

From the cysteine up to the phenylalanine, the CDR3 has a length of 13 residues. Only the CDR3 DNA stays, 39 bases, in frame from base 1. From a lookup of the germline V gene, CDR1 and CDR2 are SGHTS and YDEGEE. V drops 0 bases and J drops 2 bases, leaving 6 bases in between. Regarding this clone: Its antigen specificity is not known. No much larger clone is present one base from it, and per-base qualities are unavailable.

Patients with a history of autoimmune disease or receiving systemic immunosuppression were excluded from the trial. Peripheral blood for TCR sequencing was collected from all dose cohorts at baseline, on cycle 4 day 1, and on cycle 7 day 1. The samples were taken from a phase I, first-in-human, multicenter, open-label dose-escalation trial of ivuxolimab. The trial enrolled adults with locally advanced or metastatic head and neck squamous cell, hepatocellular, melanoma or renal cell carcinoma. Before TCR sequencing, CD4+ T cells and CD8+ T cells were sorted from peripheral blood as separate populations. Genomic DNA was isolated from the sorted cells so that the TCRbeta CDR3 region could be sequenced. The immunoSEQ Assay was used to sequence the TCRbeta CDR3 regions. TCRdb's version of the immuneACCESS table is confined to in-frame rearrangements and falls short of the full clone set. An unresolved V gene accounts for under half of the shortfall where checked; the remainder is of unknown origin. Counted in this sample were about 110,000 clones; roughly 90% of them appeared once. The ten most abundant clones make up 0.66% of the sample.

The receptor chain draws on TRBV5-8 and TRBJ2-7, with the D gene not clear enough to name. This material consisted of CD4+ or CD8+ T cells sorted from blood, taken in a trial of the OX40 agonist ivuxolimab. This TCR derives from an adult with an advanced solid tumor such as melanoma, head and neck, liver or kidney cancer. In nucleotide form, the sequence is TGTGCCAGCAGCTTGGGAACACCCTACGAGCAGTACTTC. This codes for CASSLGTPYEQYF. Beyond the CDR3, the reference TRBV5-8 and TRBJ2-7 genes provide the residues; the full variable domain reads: EAGVTQSPTHLIKTRGQQATLRCSPISGHTSVYWYQQALGLGLQFLLWYDEGEERNRGNFPPRFSGRQFPNYSSELNVNALELEDSALYLCASSLGTPYEQYFGPGTRLTVT.